The TCR beta chain under discussion was sequenced for a study of spatial heterogeneity in lung cancer. Study context: Fewer alpha-chain than beta-chain sequences were consistently detected.

Individually, TCR cDNA molecules were each labelled with a unique molecular identifier. Using its own MiXCR run on the 5' RACE reads, TCRdb lists one record per CDR3 protein. This table holds some 100,000 distinct CDR3 sequences, over 8.5% found once. Time point given: sample taken at primary tumor resection. In each case, whole RNA from tumor, nontumor lung or frozen PBMC was sequenced unsorted. The V gene lost 1 base and the J gene lost 0 bases, with 1 base spanning the gap. CDR3 size: 12 residues. Germline values: CDR1 SGHRS, CDR2 YFSETQ. Study-wide findings and caveats: At tumor resection, ubiquitous expanded TCRs were detected in blood more often than later.

This clonotype was seen at least ten times. Its antigen is not identified. This sequence was found in a male donor with early-stage non-small cell lung cancer. Here the sequenced sample was PBMCs, taken at surgery. J is TRBJ2-5 and V is TRBV5-1, with D hard to call. In DNA form, the CDR3 reads TGCGCCAGCAGCTTGAACCAAGAGACCCAGTACTTC. Its translation is CASSLNQETQYF.